The 18 T cell receptor beta chains in this list originate from one sample, sequenced in a study of T cell responses to AZD1222 COVID-19 vaccine. Clones were read by immunoSEQ multiplex PCR, and TCRdb kept only the in-frame ones, dropping some. The sample comprises over 100,000 clones, around nine tenths of which are singletons, and 1.5% to 2% rests with the top ten. This specimen consisted of peripheral blood, obtained on day 0 of AZD1222 vaccination. These receptors all stem from an adult in good health.

The chain carries TRBV29-1 and TRBJ1-4; a weak D match, TRBD1 (5 bases). The V end was cut by 3 bases, the J end by 13 bases, with 12 bases between. The germline gives CDR1 SQVTM, CDR2 ANQGSEA. CDR3 size: 11 residues. Written as DNA, the CDR3 is TGCAGCGTTGACTCCGGGACGAGACTGTTTTTT. Encoded protein: CSVDSGTRLFF.

The chain links TRBV6-4 to TRBJ1-1; D is unresolved. CDR3 length equals 13 residues. With 8 bases removed from V and 1 base from J, the gap between germline ends came to 11 bases. Germline V gene sequence: CDR1 MRHNA, CDR2 SNTAGT. The CDR3 spells CASRPGENTEAFF. CDR3 sequence (DNA): TGTGCCAGCCGCCCCGGAGAGAACACTGAAGCTTTCTTT.

The CDR3 region is CASSPTRGLTEAFF. The DNA for the CDR3 is TGTGCCAGCAGTCCAACACGGGGTTTGACTGAAGCTTTCTTT. V usage is TRBV28 and J usage is TRBJ1-1; D gene uncertain. The germline V gene has CDR1 MDHEN and CDR2 SYDVKM. Trimming left V 5 bases short and J 5 bases short, with 15 bases between. This CDR3 has 14 residues.

J is TRBJ2-7 and V is TRBV2; either TRBD1 or TRBD2 may supply D (5 bases each). V was trimmed by 5 bases and J by 0 bases, leaving 14 bases between them. The V gene's germline CDR1 is SNHLY and CDR2 FYNNEI. The CDR3 has 15 amino acids. CDR3 amino acids: CASSHSLGDSYEQYF. In DNA, the CDR3 is TGTGCCAGCAGTCACTCCTTGGGGGACTCCTACGAGCAGTACTTC.

In its sample, this clone was seen a few times. This chain uses TRBV4-3 with TRBJ1-2; D is ambiguous. The germline gives CDR1 LGHNA, CDR2 YSLEER. The ends were cut back, 0 bases at V and 0 bases at J, with 8 bases in the middle. The CDR3 covers 15 residues. In nucleotides, the CDR3 is TGCGCCAGCAGCCAAGATCTCGCTGCTAACTATGGCTACACCTTC. It is translated as CASSQDLAANYGYTF.

The V gene is TRBV7-3, the J gene TRBJ1-6, with D uncertain. The CDR3 contains 14 residues. V dropped 5 bases and J dropped 4 bases, with 9 bases sitting between them. Germline CDR1 reads SGHTA; CDR2 reads FQGTGA. This CDR3 reads CASSRSTYNSPLHF. CDR3 DNA sequence: TGTGCCAGCAGCCGAAGCACATATAATTCACCCCTCCACTTT.

The chain recombines TRBV25-1 with TRBJ1-1; TRBD1 might be the D (5 bases). From germline, CDR1 is MGHDK and CDR2 SYGVNS. V dropped 6 bases and J dropped 1 base, with 12 bases sitting between them. CDR3 length: 14 residues. For the CDR3, the DNA is TGTGCCAGCAGAAGCGACAGAACGAACACTGAAGCTTTCTTT. Translated, it gives CASRSDRTNTEAFF.

The gene calls are TRBV27 and TRBJ1-2; D gene uncertain. CDR3 length: 14 amino acids. CDR1 is MNHEY and CDR2 is SMNVEV in the germline V gene (reference sequence). Trimming cost V 0 bases and J 4 bases, with 9 bases left between them. CDR3 sequence: CASSLSAARYGYTF. Written as DNA, the CDR3 is TGTGCCAGCAGTTTATCTGCAGCTCGCTATGGCTACACCTTC.

The chain uses TRBV27 and TRBJ2-6; TRBD1 agrees at 9 bases. Losses at the gene ends were 5 bases for V and 4 bases for J; bases not matched to a gene: 9. The length of the CDR3 is 17 residues. Germline assignment: CDR1 MNHEY and CDR2 SMNVEV (reference sequence). The CDR3 loop reads CASSGQGTFAGANVLTF. CDR3 in DNA: TGTGCCAGCAGTGGACAGGGGACCTTTGCCGGGGCCAACGTCCTGACTTTC.

V and J are TRBV4-3 and TRBJ1-2, with 9 bases that match TRBD1. The CDR3 has 16 residues. Per germline, CDR1 LGHNA and CDR2 YSLEER. Trimming cost V 3 bases and J 0 bases; bases outside gene matches: 5. CDR3 in amino acids: CASSQEGQGANYGYTF. The CDR3 DNA sequence: TGCGCCAGCAGCCAGGAGGGACAGGGCGCTAACTATGGCTACACCTTC.

This chain links TRBV29-1 with TRBJ1-2; perhaps TRBD1 as D (5 bases). CDR3 length equals 16 residues. Germline V CDR1 and CDR2: SQVTM, ANQGSEA. V gave up 7 bases and J gave up 7 bases, with 28 bases separating them. CDR3 DNA: TGCAGCGCGCGGGGTTCCGCGGGGGGACCGGTCTCTGGCTACACCTTC. Translated: CSARGSAGGPVSGYTF.

The chain is built from TRBV11-2 and TRBJ1-4, with a possible D match to TRBD1 (6 bases). The germline gives CDR1 SGHAT, CDR2 FQNNGV. The CDR3 spans 14 residues. V was pared by 1 base and J by 10 bases, with 13 bases between. Here the CDR3 reads CASSLGQGKRKLFF. The CDR3 coding sequence is TGTGCCAGCAGCTTAGGTCAGGGGAAGAGAAAACTGTTTTTT. Supplemented by reference TRBV11-2 and TRBJ1-4, the full variable domain reads EAGVAQSPRYKIIEKRQSVAFWCNPISGHATLYWYQQILGQGPKLLIQFQNNGVVDDSQLPKDRFSAERLKGVDSTLKIQPAKLEDSAVYLCASSLGQGKRKLFFGSGTQLSVL.

The CDR3 DNA reads as TGTGCCAGCAGTTTTCGGGCTGAGCAGTTCTTC. Translated: CASSFRAEQFF. This rearrangement joins TRBV27 to TRBJ2-1; unclear D gene. CDR3 length equals 11 residues. V gave up 3 bases and J gave up 9 bases, with 6 bases separating them. Germline loops: CDR1 MNHEY, CDR2 SMNVEV (reference sequence).

The chain carries TRBV10-3 and TRBJ2-7, with 10 nucleotides matching TRBD1. CDR1 and CDR2 from the germline V gene are ENHRY and SYGVKD. The CDR3 sequence is 12 residues long. The chain's CDR3 is CGIGTGVYEQYF. DNA of the CDR3: TGTGGGATAGGGACAGGGGTTTACGAGCAGTACTTC.

The rearrangement joins TRBV5-1 to TRBJ2-7; D call uncertain. Germline V gene lookup returns CDR1 SGHRS and CDR2 YFSETQ. This CDR3 is built from 14 residues. Trimming removed 0 bases at V and 2 bases at J, with 9 bases between. CDR3 nucleotides: TGCGCCAGCAGCTTGGGGTCCTTAGCCTACGAGCAGTACTTC. Its protein product is CASSLGSLAYEQYF.

For this clone: This sample includes further DNA sequences coding for the same CDR3. V usage is TRBV4-1 and J usage is TRBJ1-1; possibly TRBD1 for D (5 bases). CDR3 size: 12 residues. V was shortened by 3 bases and J by 8 bases, with 10 bases between the two germline ends. Germline V gene sequence: CDR1 MGHRA, CDR2 YSYEKL. This CDR3 reads CASSHGTAEAFF. CDR3 coding DNA: TGCGCCAGCAGCCACGGGACGGCAGAAGCTTTCTTT.

V usage is TRBV15 and J usage is TRBJ1-4; 8 nucleotides align to TRBD1. Germline loops: CDR1 LNHNV, CDR2 YYDKDF (reference sequence). V shed 1 base and J 6 bases; nucleotides not matched to a gene: 4. This CDR3 contains 15 residues. For the CDR3, the DNA is TGTGCCACCAGCAGAGTAAACAGGGGGGATGAAAAACTGTTTTTT. This gives the protein CATSRVNRGDEKLFF.

The chain recombines TRBV29-1 with TRBJ1-1; D is uncertain. This CDR3 region has 11 residues. Germline CDR1 reads SQVTM; CDR2 reads ANQGSEA. The germline V and J ends were trimmed by 1 base and 7 bases, with 7 bases remaining between them. CDR3 nucleotides: TGCAGCGTTGAAGGGTTCAATGAAGCTTTCTTT. Residues: CSVEGFNEAFF.